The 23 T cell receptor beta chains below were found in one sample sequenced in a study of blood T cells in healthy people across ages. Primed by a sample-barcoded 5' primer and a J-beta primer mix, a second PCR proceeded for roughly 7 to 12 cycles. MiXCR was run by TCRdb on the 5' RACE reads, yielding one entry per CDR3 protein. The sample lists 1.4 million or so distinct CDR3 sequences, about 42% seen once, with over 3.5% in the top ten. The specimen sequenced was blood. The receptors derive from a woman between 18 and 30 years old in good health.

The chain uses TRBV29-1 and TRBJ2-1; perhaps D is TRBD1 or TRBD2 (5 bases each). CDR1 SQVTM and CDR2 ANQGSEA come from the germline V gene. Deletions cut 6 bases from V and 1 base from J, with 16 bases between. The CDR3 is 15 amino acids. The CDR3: CSVGDLALSYNEQFF. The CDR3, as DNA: TGCAGCGTGGGGGATTTAGCCTTATCCTACAATGAGCAGTTCTTC.

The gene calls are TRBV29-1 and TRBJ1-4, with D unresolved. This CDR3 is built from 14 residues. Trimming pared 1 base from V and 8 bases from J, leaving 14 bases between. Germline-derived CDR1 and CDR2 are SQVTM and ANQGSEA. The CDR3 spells CSVEVGGLGEKLFF. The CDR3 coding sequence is TGCAGCGTTGAAGTTGGTGGCCTGGGGGAAAAACTGTTTTTT.

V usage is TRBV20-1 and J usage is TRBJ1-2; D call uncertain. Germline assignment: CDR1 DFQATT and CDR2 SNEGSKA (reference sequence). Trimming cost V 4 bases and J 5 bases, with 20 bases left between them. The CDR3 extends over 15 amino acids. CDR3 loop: CSATDPAQVSYGYTF. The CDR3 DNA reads TGCAGTGCTACGGACCCGGCCCAAGTTTCTTATGGCTACACCTTC.

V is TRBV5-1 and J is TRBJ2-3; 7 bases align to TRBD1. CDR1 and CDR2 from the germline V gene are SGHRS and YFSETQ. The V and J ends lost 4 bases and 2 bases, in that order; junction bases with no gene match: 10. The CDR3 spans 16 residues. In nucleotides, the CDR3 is TGCGCCAGCAGCACGGACAGGCCGACCTACACAGATACGCAGTATTTT. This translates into CASSTDRPTYTDTQYF.

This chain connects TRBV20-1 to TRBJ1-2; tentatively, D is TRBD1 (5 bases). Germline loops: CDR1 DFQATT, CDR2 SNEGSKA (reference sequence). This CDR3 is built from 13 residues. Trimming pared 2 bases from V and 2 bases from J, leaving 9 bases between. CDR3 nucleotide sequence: TGCAGTGCTAGACAGGGAGGAAACTATGGCTACACCTTC. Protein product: CSARQGGNYGYTF.

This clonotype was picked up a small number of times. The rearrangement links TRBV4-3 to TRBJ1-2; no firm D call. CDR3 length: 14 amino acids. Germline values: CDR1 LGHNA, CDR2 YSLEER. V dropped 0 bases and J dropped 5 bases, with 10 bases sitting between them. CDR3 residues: CASSQDLRFYGYTF. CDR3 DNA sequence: TGCGCCAGCAGCCAAGATCTTCGGTTTTATGGCTACACCTTC.

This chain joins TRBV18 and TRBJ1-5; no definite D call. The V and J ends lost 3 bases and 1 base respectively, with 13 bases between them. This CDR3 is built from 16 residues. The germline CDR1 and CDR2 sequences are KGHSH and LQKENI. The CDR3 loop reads CASSPSQTTSNQPQHF. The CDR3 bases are TGTGCCAGCTCACCTTCACAGACGACCAGCAATCAGCCCCAGCATTTT.

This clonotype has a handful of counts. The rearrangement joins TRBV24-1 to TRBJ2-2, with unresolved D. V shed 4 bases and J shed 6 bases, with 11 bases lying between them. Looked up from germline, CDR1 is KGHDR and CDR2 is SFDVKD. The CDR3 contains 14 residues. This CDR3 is CATSDSTRAGELFF. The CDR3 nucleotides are TGTGCCACCAGTGACTCGACACGGGCCGGGGAGCTGTTTTTT.

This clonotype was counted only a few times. The CDR3 coding sequence is TGTGCCAGCAGCTTAGTAGGCTCGAACTTAAACTATGGCTACACCTTC. Translating gives CASSLVGSNLNYGYTF. The rearrangement links TRBV7-9 to TRBJ1-2; D gene unclear. V was pared by 1 base and J by 2 bases, with 14 bases between. The CDR3 covers 16 residues. Germline-derived CDR1 and CDR2 are SEHNR and FQNEAQ (reference sequence).

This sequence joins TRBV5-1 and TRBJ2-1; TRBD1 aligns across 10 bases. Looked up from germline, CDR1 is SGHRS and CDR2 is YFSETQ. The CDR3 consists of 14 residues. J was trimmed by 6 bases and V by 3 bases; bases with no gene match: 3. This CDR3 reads CASSSRTGGNEQFF. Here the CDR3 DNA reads TGCGCCAGCAGCTCTAGGACAGGGGGCAATGAGCAGTTCTTC.

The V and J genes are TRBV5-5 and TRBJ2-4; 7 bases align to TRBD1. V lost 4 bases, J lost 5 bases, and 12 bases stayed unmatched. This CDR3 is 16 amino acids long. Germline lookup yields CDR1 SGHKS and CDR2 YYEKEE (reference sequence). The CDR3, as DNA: TGTGCCAGCAGCCCGAGGACAGGCTATACCGAAAACATTCAGTACTTC. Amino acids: CASSPRTGYTENIQYF.

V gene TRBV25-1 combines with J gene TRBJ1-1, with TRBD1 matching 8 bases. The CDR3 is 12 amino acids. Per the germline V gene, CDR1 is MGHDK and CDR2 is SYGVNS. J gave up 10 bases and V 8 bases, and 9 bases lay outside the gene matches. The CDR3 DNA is TGTGCCAGCTCCCGGGACAGGATAGGAGCTTTCTTT. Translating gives CASSRDRIGAFF. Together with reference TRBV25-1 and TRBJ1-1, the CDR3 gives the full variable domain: EADIYQTPRYLVIGTGKKITLECSQTMGHDKMYWYQQDPGMELHLIHYSYGVNSTEKGDLSSESTVSRIRTEHFPLTLESARPSHTSQYLCASSRDRIGAFFGQGTRLTVV.

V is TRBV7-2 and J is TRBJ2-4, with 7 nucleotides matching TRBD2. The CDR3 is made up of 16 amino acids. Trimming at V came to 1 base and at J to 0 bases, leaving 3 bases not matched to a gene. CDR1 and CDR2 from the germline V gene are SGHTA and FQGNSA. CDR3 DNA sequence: TGTGCCAGCAGCTTAGGAGGCGGGGGAGCCAAAAACATTCAGTACTTC. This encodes CASSLGGGGAKNIQYF.

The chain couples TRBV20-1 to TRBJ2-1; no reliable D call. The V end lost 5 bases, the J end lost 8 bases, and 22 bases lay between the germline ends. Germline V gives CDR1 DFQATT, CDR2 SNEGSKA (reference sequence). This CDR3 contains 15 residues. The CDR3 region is CSALVSADRTDEQFF. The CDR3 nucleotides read TGCAGTGCTCTCGTATCGGCGGATCGGACGGATGAGCAGTTCTTC.

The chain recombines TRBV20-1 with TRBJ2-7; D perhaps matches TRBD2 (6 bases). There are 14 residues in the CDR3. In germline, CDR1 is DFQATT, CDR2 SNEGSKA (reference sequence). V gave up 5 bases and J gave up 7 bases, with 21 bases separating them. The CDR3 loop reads CSAGRPSAWNEQYF. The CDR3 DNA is TGCAGTGCTGGTCGGCCTAGCGCGTGGAATGAGCAGTACTTC.

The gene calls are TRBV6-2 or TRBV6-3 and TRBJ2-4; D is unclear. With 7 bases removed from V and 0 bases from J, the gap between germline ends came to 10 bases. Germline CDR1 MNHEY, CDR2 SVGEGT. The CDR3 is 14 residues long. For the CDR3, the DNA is TGTGCCAGCACCCCTCCAGGAGCCAAAAACATTCAGTACTTC. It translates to CASTPPGAKNIQYF.

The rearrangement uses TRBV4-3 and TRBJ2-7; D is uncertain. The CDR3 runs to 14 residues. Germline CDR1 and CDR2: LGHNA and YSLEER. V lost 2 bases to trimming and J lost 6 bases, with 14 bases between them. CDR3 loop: CASSQLGGPSEQYF. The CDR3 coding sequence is TGCGCCAGCAGCCAATTGGGTGGGCCGTCCGAGCAGTACTTC.

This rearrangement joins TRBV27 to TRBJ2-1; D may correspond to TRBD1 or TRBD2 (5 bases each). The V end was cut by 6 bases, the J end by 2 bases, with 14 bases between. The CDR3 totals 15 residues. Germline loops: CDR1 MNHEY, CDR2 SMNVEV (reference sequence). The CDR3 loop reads CASSRGVSAYNEQFF. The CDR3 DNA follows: TGTGCCAGCAGCCGAGGGGTGTCAGCCTACAATGAGCAGTTCTTC.

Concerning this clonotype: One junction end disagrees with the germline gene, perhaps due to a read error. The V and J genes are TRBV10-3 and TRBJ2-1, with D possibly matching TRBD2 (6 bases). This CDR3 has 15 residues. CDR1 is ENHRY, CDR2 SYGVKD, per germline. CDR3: CAISEAGTEYNDQFF. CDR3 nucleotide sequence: TGTGCCATCAGTGAGGCCGGGACTGAATACAATGACCAGTTCTTC.

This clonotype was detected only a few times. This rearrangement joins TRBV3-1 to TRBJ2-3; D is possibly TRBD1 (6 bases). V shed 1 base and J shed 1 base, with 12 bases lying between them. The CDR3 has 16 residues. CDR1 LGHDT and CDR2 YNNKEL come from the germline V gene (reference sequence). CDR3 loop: CASSQGLGGRTDTQYF. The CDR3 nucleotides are TGTGCCAGCAGCCAAGGGTTAGGGGGTCGCACAGATACGCAGTATTTT.

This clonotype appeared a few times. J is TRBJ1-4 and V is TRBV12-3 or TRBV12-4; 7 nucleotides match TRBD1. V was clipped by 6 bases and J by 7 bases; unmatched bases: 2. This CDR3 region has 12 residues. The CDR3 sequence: CASSWDSEKLFF. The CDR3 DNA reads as TGTGCCAGCAGCTGGGACAGTGAAAAACTGTTTTTT.

CDR3 protein: CASSYHSQGNEKLFF. CDR3 DNA: TGTGCCAGCAGTTACCACTCCCAGGGTAATGAAAAACTGTTTTTT. The V gene is TRBV27, the J gene TRBJ1-4; D may be TRBD1 (5 bases). V was shortened by 4 bases and J by 4 bases, with 13 bases between the two germline ends. Germline CDR1 reads MNHEY; CDR2 reads SMNVEV (reference sequence). The CDR3 has 15 residues.

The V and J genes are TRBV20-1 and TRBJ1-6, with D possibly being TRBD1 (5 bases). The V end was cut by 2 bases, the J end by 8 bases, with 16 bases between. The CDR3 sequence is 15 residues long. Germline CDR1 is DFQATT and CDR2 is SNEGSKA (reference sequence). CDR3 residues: CSARPPGRIDSPLHF. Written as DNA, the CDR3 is TGCAGTGCTAGACCCCCAGGGCGGATCGATTCACCCCTCCACTTT.